One T cell receptor beta chain is described in this entry. This sample is drawn from a study of cytomegalovirus exposure and HLA in healthy donors. The V gene lost 0 bases and the J gene lost 7 bases, with 15 bases spanning the gap. CDR3 size: 15 residues. CDR1 is LGHNA and CDR2 is YNFKEQ in the germline V gene. The PCR employed 60 Vbeta primers together with 13 Jbeta primers. TCRdb's copy holds only in-frame clones and misses some; the assay was immunoSEQ multiplex PCR. The sample lists about 170,000 clones, roughly 87% occurring once. This sequence was found in a girl aged 10 to 17 in good health and CMV-seropositive. The chain couples TRBV4-2 to TRBJ1-2; D possibly corresponds to TRBD1 (5 bases). The specimen sequenced was PBMCs. CDR3 DNA: TGTGCCAGCAGCCAAGACGCGGGGGTAAGGGCTGGCTACACCTTC. It is translated as CASSQDAGVRAGYTF.